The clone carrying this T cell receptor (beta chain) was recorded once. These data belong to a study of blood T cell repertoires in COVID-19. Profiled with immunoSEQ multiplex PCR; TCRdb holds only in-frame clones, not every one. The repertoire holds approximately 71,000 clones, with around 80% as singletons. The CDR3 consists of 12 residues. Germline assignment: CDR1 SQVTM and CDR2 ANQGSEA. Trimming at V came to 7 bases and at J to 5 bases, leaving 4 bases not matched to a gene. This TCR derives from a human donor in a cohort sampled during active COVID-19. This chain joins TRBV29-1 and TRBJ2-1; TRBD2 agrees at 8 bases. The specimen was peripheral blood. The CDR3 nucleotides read TGCAGCGCACGGACTAGCAACAATGAGCAGTTCTTC. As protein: CSARTSNNEQFF.